The 22 T cell receptor beta chains given below trace back to one sample, sequenced in a study of blood T cells in healthy people across ages. The use of a sample-barcoded 5' primer and a J-beta primer mix characterized a second PCR of about 7 to 12 cycles. TCRdb recomputed calls from the 5' RACE reads with MiXCR, one row per CDR3 protein. The sample contains approximately 1,100,000 distinct CDR3 sequences, around 45% of which appear only once. The sequencing input was blood. All receptors come from a woman aged 55-70 years in good health.

This clonotype was counted between two and nine times. This chain uses TRBV3-1 with TRBJ2-1; D may be TRBD2 (5 bases). The V gene lost 4 bases and the J gene lost 9 bases, with 13 bases spanning the gap. The CDR3 contains 13 residues. The germline gives CDR1 LGHDT, CDR2 YNNKEL (reference sequence). The CDR3 loop is CASSLSVGGEQFF. The CDR3 nucleotides read TGTGCCAGCAGCCTTTCGGTTGGAGGTGAGCAGTTCTTC.

This clonotype turned up a few times. This chain links TRBV7-9 with TRBJ2-7; 9 bases are shared with TRBD1. The V gene end was trimmed by 2 bases and the J gene end by 3 bases; junction bases not matched to a gene: 2. From germline, CDR1 is SEHNR and CDR2 FQNEAQ (reference sequence). The CDR3 is 14 residues long. The CDR3 region is CASSLRTGVYEQYF. CDR3 DNA sequence: TGTGCCAGCAGCTTAAGGACAGGGGTCTACGAGCAGTACTTC.

The V gene is TRBV20-1, the J gene TRBJ2-6, with D possibly TRBD2 on 5 matching bases. Germline assignment: CDR1 DFQATT and CDR2 SNEGSKA (reference sequence). This CDR3 spans 16 amino acids. Trimming removed 0 bases at V and 0 bases at J, with 9 bases between. The CDR3 spells CSARDMRVSGANVLTF. The CDR3 bases are TGCAGTGCTAGAGATATGAGGGTCTCTGGGGCCAACGTCCTGACTTTC.

This clonotype was recorded many times. The chain has TRBV15 and TRBJ2-7, with a tentative D call TRBD2 (7 bases). The germline gives CDR1 LNHNV, CDR2 YYDKDF (reference sequence). Trimming took off 3 bases at V and 3 bases at J, with 18 bases between the two ends. This CDR3 has 16 amino acids. This CDR3 is CATSSLGGLADYEQYF. CDR3 nucleotide sequence: TGTGCCACCAGCAGCCTCGGGGGGCTAGCAGACTACGAGCAGTACTTC.

The chain uses TRBV9 and TRBJ2-3; maybe TRBD2 (6 bases). The CDR3 has 15 amino acids. Deletions cut 6 bases from V and 3 bases from J, with 17 bases between. Germline CDR1 SGDLS, CDR2 YYNGEE. The CDR3 DNA follows: TGTGCCAGCAACCCCCTCGGGGGATCAACAGATACGCAGTATTTT. Its translation is CASNPLGGSTDTQYF.

The V call is TRBV7-6, the J call TRBJ2-6; possibly TRBD2 for D (6 bases). This CDR3 is 17 amino acids long. V was clipped by 5 bases and J by 1 base, with 15 bases between them. The V gene's germline CDR1 is SGHVS and CDR2 FNYEAQ. The CDR3 DNA reads TGTGCCAGCAGCAACCGCCAACGGGGGTCTGGGGCCAACGTCCTGACTTTC. As protein: CASSNRQRGSGANVLTF.

This clonotype was seen a few times. The rearrangement joins TRBV2 to TRBJ2-3; D uncertain. The V end was cut by 0 bases, the J end by 2 bases, with 6 bases between. This CDR3 region has 14 residues. The germline gives CDR1 SNHLY, CDR2 FYNNEI. The CDR3 loop reads CASSEASYTDTQYF. The CDR3 DNA reads as TGTGCCAGCAGTGAAGCTAGCTACACAGATACGCAGTATTTT.

Only a few counts were recorded for this clonotype. This chain connects TRBV25-1 to TRBJ2-2; D is ambiguous. In germline, CDR1 is MGHDK, CDR2 SYGVNS. The CDR3 totals 14 residues. Trimming took 0 bases from V and 6 from J, leaving 8 bases between them. The CDR3 region is CASSEYWGPGELFF. In DNA, the CDR3 is TGTGCCAGCAGTGAATATTGGGGTCCCGGGGAGCTGTTTTTT.

The chain recombines TRBV11-2 with TRBJ2-4; the D is unclear. Looked up from germline, CDR1 is SGHAT and CDR2 is FQNNGV. The CDR3 consists of 14 residues. V was cut by 1 base and J by 4 bases, with 8 bases left in between. CDR3 in DNA: TGTGCCAGCAGCTTAGGCGGTTTAAAAAACATTCAGTACTTC. It specifies CASSLGGLKNIQYF.

The chain carries TRBV20-1 and TRBJ2-7, with D hard to call. V lost 6 bases and J lost 0, with 18 bases in between. Germline assignment: CDR1 DFQATT and CDR2 SNEGSKA (reference sequence). This CDR3 has 15 amino acids. For the CDR3, the DNA is TGCAGTGCCACGCGAGTGGGTAAGACCTCCTACGAGCAGTACTTC. It specifies CSATRVGKTSYEQYF.

The chain joins TRBV20-1 to TRBJ2-3, with 10 bases aligning to TRBD1. The CDR3 is 15 amino acids. The germline gives CDR1 DFQATT, CDR2 SNEGSKA (reference sequence). V lost 6 bases, J lost 0 bases, and 6 bases stayed unmatched. CDR3 in DNA: TGCAGTGCGCCGACAGGGGGCGGAAGCACAGATACGCAGTATTTT. This encodes CSAPTGGGSTDTQYF.

This rearrangement joins TRBV12-3 or TRBV12-4 to TRBJ1-5; TRBD1 matches at 9 bases. This CDR3 has 14 amino acids. Trimming at V came to 6 bases and at J to 7 bases, leaving 7 bases not matched to a gene. This CDR3 is CASRPTGGEQPQHF. CDR3 in DNA: TGTGCCAGCAGGCCGACAGGGGGGGAACAGCCCCAGCATTTT.

V and J are TRBV5-1 and TRBJ2-3, with D possibly being TRBD2 (6 bases). The CDR3 consists of 15 residues. Trimming removed 0 bases from V and 0 bases from J, with 8 bases in between. Germline V gene lookup returns CDR1 SGHRS and CDR2 YFSETQ. CDR3 DNA sequence: TGCGCCAGCAGCTTGGCCCGGGGGAGCACAGATACGCAGTATTTT. It translates to CASSLARGSTDTQYF.

Points on this clonotype: A clone one base away is much larger, so this may be a read error. The CDR3 nucleotides read TGTGCCAGCAGCGTGGTAGCGGGAACAGAGACCCAGTACTTC. This codes for CASSVVAGTETQYF. This sequence joins TRBV5-4 and TRBJ2-5; 8 positions match TRBD2. The germline V gene has CDR1 SGHNT and CDR2 YYREEE (reference sequence). This CDR3 comprises 14 residues. V trimming: 4 bases; J trimming: 4 bases; junction bases outside the gene matches: 6.

V and J are TRBV27 and TRBJ2-1, with 11 bases that match TRBD2. This CDR3 contains 12 residues. With 6 bases clipped from V and 13 bases from J, the junction kept 5 bases outside the gene matches. Looked up from germline, CDR1 is MNHEY and CDR2 is SMNVEV (reference sequence). The chain's CDR3 is CASRGTSGSQFF. Here the CDR3 DNA reads TGTGCCAGCAGAGGGACTAGCGGATCTCAGTTCTTC.

This clonotype was recorded a few times. The chain employs TRBV27 and TRBJ2-3; weak D call: TRBD1 (6 bases). CDR1 is MNHEY and CDR2 is SMNVEV in the germline V gene (reference sequence). CDR3 length equals 14 residues. The V gene lost 4 bases and the J gene lost 4 bases, with 12 bases spanning the gap. CDR3 sequence: CASSYGGQADTQYF. In nucleotides, the CDR3 is TGTGCCAGCAGTTATGGGGGCCAAGCAGATACGCAGTATTTT.

The chain recombines TRBV5-6 with TRBJ2-5; possible D gene TRBD1, 6 bases. Gene TRBJ2-7 matches the end of the DNA better, so the J call may be wrong. The CDR3 runs 14 residues. Germline V gene lookup returns CDR1 SGHDT and CDR2 YYEEEE. The CDR3 DNA reads as TGTGCCAGCAGCCCCCTTTTGGGGGCTTACGAGCAGTACTTC. Translating it yields CASSPLLGAYEQYF.

This clonotype showed up just a few times. V is TRBV5-1 and J is TRBJ1-2; TRBD1 might be the D (5 bases). The CDR3 length is 14 residues. Germline loops: CDR1 SGHRS, CDR2 YFSETQ. The V and J ends lost 3 bases and 5 bases respectively, with 14 bases between them. In DNA form, the CDR3 reads TGCGCCAGCAGCTCCCAGGGAGACCTTTATGGCTACACCTTC. It encodes CASSSQGDLYGYTF. Full variable domain (missing parts from reference TRBV5-1 and TRBJ1-2): KAGVTQTPRYLIKTRGQQVTLSCSPISGHRSVSWYQQTPGQGLQFLFEYFSETQRNKGNFPGRFSGRQFSNSRSEMNVSTLELGDSALYLCASSSQGDLYGYTFGSGTRLTVV.

This clonotype showed up just a few times. The CDR3 is CASSDAGGRSEQYF. The CDR3 DNA is TGTGCCAGCAGTGATGCGGGAGGGCGCTCCGAGCAGTACTTC. The chain employs TRBV6-2 or TRBV6-3 and TRBJ2-7; 9 nucleotides match TRBD2. This CDR3 contains 14 residues. Germline CDR1 is MNHEY and CDR2 is SVGEGT. Losses at the gene ends were 5 bases for V and 6 bases for J; bases not matched to a gene: 8.

V and J are TRBV28 and TRBJ2-7, with 9 bases identical to TRBD2. CDR3 size: 15 residues. From germline, CDR1 is MDHEN and CDR2 SYDVKM. Unmatched junction bases numbered 9, after V lost 7 bases and J lost 2 bases. The CDR3 region has the DNA TGTGCCAGCATTCCTCTTAGCGGGGGCGCCTACGAGCAGTACTTC. It translates to CASIPLSGGAYEQYF. Variable domain in full (rest from reference TRBV28 and TRBJ2-7): DVKVTQSSRYLVKRTGEKVFLECVQDMDHENMFWYRQDPGLGLRLIYFSYDVKMKEKGDIPEGYSVSREKKERFSLILESASTNQTSMYLCASIPLSGGAYEQYFGPGTRLTVT.

The chain has TRBV4-1 and TRBJ2-7; unclear D gene. Germline V gene data show CDR1 as MGHRA and CDR2 as YSYEKL. V shed 4 bases and J shed 0 bases, with 25 bases lying between them. The CDR3 runs 19 residues. The CDR3 region is CASSPVPGQPGLSSYEQYF. CDR3 bases: TGCGCCAGCAGCCCAGTTCCGGGCCAACCCGGCCTTAGCTCCTACGAGCAGTACTTC.

This clonotype turned up a few times. This chain connects TRBV5-5 to TRBJ1-2; 12 nucleotides line up with TRBD1. The V gene's germline CDR1 is SGHKS and CDR2 YYEKEE (reference sequence). The CDR3 totals 15 residues. The ends lost 1 base at V and 4 bases at J; junction bases unmatched: 2. CDR3 loop: CASSLSGQGAYGYTF. The CDR3 bases are TGTGCCAGCAGCTTGTCGGGACAGGGGGCCTATGGCTACACCTTC.